The 9 T cell receptor beta chains below come from one sample, sequenced in a study of blood T cell repertoires in COVID-19. Assay: immunoSEQ multiplex PCR; the TCRdb copy retains only in-frame clones and omits some. The sample has about 75,000 clones, roughly 88% seen once. The specimen was peripheral blood. These receptors all stem from a human donor in a cohort sampled during active COVID-19.

The rearrangement joins TRBV7-2 to TRBJ2-1; 11 nucleotides align to TRBD2. CDR3 length: 15 residues. The trim removed 7 bases at V and 5 bases at J, leaving 7 bases unmatched. The germline gives CDR1 SGHTA, CDR2 FQGNSA. In DNA form, the CDR3 reads TGTGCCAGCACCTCGACTAGCGGGAAGGACAATGAGCAGTTCTTC. Protein: CASTSTSGKDNEQFF.

This clone was counted a few times. This sequence joins TRBV4-1 and TRBJ1-5; maybe TRBD1 (5 bases). This CDR3 has 13 amino acids. Trimming removed 0 bases at V and 5 bases at J, with 5 bases between. Germline lookup yields CDR1 MGHRA and CDR2 YSYEKL. The chain's CDR3 is CASSQDRDQPQHF. In DNA, the CDR3 is TGCGCCAGCAGCCAAGACAGGGATCAGCCCCAGCATTTT.

This clone was counted once. This sequence joins TRBV28 and TRBJ1-6; D unresolved. Trimming stripped 5 bases from V and 16 bases from J, with 18 bases between. The CDR3 is made up of 13 amino acids. Per the germline V gene, CDR1 is MDHEN and CDR2 is SYDVKM. The CDR3 protein is CASSTLPGFTLHF. The CDR3 region has the DNA TGTGCCAGCAGTACCCTCCCCGGGTTTACTCTCCACTTT. Variable domain in full (rest from reference TRBV28 and TRBJ1-6): DVKVTQSSRYLVKRTGEKVFLECVQDMDHENMFWYRQDPGLGLRLIYFSYDVKMKEKGDIPEGYSVSREKKERFSLILESASTNQTSMYLCASSTLPGFTLHFGNGTRLTVT.

The rearrangement uses TRBV5-6 and TRBJ2-7, with D tentatively TRBD1 (7 bases). The V gene lost 6 bases and the J gene lost 5 bases, with 15 bases spanning the gap. Germline assignment: CDR1 SGHDT and CDR2 YYEEEE. This CDR3 spans 13 amino acids. As DNA, the CDR3 is TGTGCCAGCAACCGGAGGGGGCCCCACGAGCAGTACTTC. This gives the protein CASNRRGPHEQYF. Full variable domain (missing parts from reference TRBV5-6 and TRBJ2-7): DAGVTQSPTHLIKTRGQQVTLRCSPKSGHDTVSWYQQALGQGPQFIFQYYEEEERQRGNFPDRFSGHQFPNYSSELNVNALLLGDSALYLCASNRRGPHEQYFGPGTRLTVT.

V and J are TRBV21-1 and TRBJ2-3; the table's D call TRBD2 went unverified against the DNA. TRBV21-1 has pseudogene status. The CDR3 spans 15 residues. Written as DNA, the CDR3 is TGTGCCAGCAGCAAAGCGCGTCAAGACACAGATACGCAGTATTTT. Translated, it gives CASSKARQDTDTQYF.

V gene TRBV7-2 combines with J gene TRBJ1-1; no reliable D call. V was cut by 5 bases and J by 1 base, with 8 bases left in between. This CDR3 has 13 amino acids. CDR1 and CDR2 from the germline V gene are SGHTA and FQGNSA. The CDR3 region is CASSRGENTEAFF. The CDR3 DNA is TGTGCCAGCAGCCGGGGTGAGAACACTGAAGCTTTCTTT.

CDR3 residues: CASSSQGLGLNEQFF. The CDR3 DNA follows: TGTGCCAGCAGCTCCCAGGGTCTGGGATTGAATGAGCAGTTCTTC. The chain links TRBV11-2 to TRBJ2-1; TRBD1 might be the D (5 bases). The V and J ends lost 4 bases and 7 bases respectively, with 17 bases between them. Per germline, CDR1 SGHAT and CDR2 FQNNGV. The CDR3 runs 15 residues. The entire variable domain, with the rest obtained from reference TRBV11-2 and TRBJ2-1, is as follows: EAGVAQSPRYKIIEKRQSVAFWCNPISGHATLYWYQQILGQGPKLLIQFQNNGVVDDSQLPKDRFSAERLKGVDSTLKIQPAKLEDSAVYLCASSSQGLGLNEQFFGPGTRLTVL.

The V call is TRBV9, the J call TRBJ1-4, with D perhaps matching TRBD1 (5 bases). Deletions cut 2 bases from V and 3 bases from J, with 14 bases between. The CDR3 loop spans 16 amino acids. The germline gives CDR1 SGDLS, CDR2 YYNGEE. For the CDR3, the DNA is TGTGCCAGCAGCGTCGAGGGCGGGGCGGCTAATGAAAAACTGTTTTTT. Protein product: CASSVEGGAANEKLFF.

The chain has TRBV28 and TRBJ2-1; TRBD1 matches 8 bases. The ends lost 5 bases at V and 0 bases at J; junction bases unmatched: 6. The CDR3 has 16 residues. Germline assignment: CDR1 MDHEN and CDR2 SYDVKM. The CDR3 DNA is TGTGCCAGCAGTCCAAACAGGGGGGTCTCCTACAATGAGCAGTTCTTC. Amino acids: CASSPNRGVSYNEQFF.